The T cell receptor beta chain under discussion was sequenced for a study of blood T cells in healthy people across ages. Germline lookup yields CDR1 SGHVS and CDR2 FNYEAQ. The length of the CDR3 is 15 residues. The ends were cut back, 1 base at V and 6 bases at J, with 12 bases in the middle. Primed by a sample-barcoded 5' primer and a J-beta primer mix, a second PCR proceeded for 7 to 11 cycles. One entry per CDR3 protein results from TCRdb running MiXCR on the 5' RACE reads. The table records around 800,000 distinct CDR3 sequences, 20% to 30% of them present only once. The data also belong to a second study, concerning T cells of mothers and their children.

The receptor was isolated from a boy between 10 and 17 years old in good health. The V gene is TRBV7-6, the J gene TRBJ1-4; perhaps TRBD1 as D (5 bases). Material for sequencing was blood. CDR3 DNA: TGTGCCAGCAGCTTAGGAGGCAGGGTAGATGAAAAACTGTTTTTT. Its protein is CASSLGGRVDEKLFF.